The present T cell receptor (beta chain) was sequenced within a study of Ad26.COV2.S vaccination and SARS-CoV-2 variants. Study in general: Into the muscle, Ad26.COV2.S was dosed once or twice, 56 days apart. Points from the study as a whole: There was a possibility that the TCR breadth and depth analyses underestimated total T cell responses.

In the case of this clone: Its antigen remains unidentified. The same CDR3 is also encoded by other DNA sequences in this sample.

Generated by immunoSEQ multiplex PCR, the TCRdb table keeps only in-frame clones and is missing some. The sample carries approximately 480,000 clones, 70% to 90% recorded once. Described treatment: about 20 received Ad26.COV2.S at low or high dose, single or two shots; several received placebo; per-sample allocation not given. Samples analyzed were those drawn on day 63 after the first vaccine or placebo injection. Based in Boston, the donor was an adult of 18-55 years. Expressing Wuhan-strain SARS-CoV-2 spike, an Ad26 vector served as the vaccine. V was trimmed by 5 bases and J by 2 bases, leaving 6 bases between them. The CDR3 is 12 residues long. Germline assignment: CDR1 MDHEN and CDR2 SYDVKM.

This chain uses TRBV28 with TRBJ2-5; a possible D gene is TRBD1 (6 bases). The receptor was derived from a person aged 18-60 years who received the Ad26.COV2.S COVID-19 vaccine or a placebo. Material: peripheral blood, obtained in a trial of Ad26.COV2.S vaccine versus placebo. The CDR3 loop is CASSTGQETQYF. In DNA, the CDR3 is TGTGCCAGCAGTACAGGGCAAGAGACCCAGTACTTC.